The 16 T cell receptor beta chains listed next were all sequenced from one sample in a study of cytomegalovirus exposure and HLA in healthy donors. Primers: 60 Vbeta forward and 13 Jbeta reverse. This table comes from immunoSEQ multiplex PCR, and its TCRdb copy is limited to in-frame clones, with some not included. Of some 200,000 clones in the sample, roughly 80% were seen once. The material sequenced was PBMCs. Every receptor here comes from a man in his fifties or sixties in good health and CMV-seronegative.

The DNA for the CDR3 is TGTGCCAGCAGTAGGGGGACAGAAGCTTTCTTT. It yields the protein CASSRGTEAFF. V and J are TRBV6-5 and TRBJ1-1, with D possibly matching TRBD1 (6 bases). Germline values: CDR1 MNHEY, CDR2 SVGAGI. The CDR3 is made up of 11 amino acids. V gave up 5 bases and J gave up 8 bases, with 9 bases separating them.

The V gene is TRBV6-1, the J gene TRBJ2-3, with a tentative D call TRBD1 (7 bases). This CDR3 comprises 15 residues. The V gene lost 7 bases and the J gene lost 3 bases, with 17 bases spanning the gap. Germline V CDR1 and CDR2: MNHNS, SASEGT. The DNA for the CDR3 is TGTGCCAGCACTTCCGCAGGGGGGAGGACAGATACGCAGTATTTT. Its translation: CASTSAGGRTDTQYF.

This clone was seen a few times. The rearrangement joins TRBV19 to TRBJ2-5, with 9 nucleotides matching TRBD2. V trimming: 6 bases; J trimming: 4 bases; junction bases outside the gene matches: 9. The CDR3 is 15 amino acids. Germline values: CDR1 LNHDA, CDR2 SQIVND (reference sequence). The CDR3 DNA sequence: TGTGCCAGTAGCTTTCTGCGGGAGGGCCCAGAGACCCAGTACTTC. Its translation: CASSFLREGPETQYF.

V usage is TRBV28 and J usage is TRBJ2-7, with D perhaps TRBD2 (6 bases). The germline CDR1 and CDR2 sequences are MDHEN and SYDVKM. V was pared by 6 bases and J by 7 bases, with 19 bases between. The length of the CDR3 is 14 residues. CDR3 protein: CASSPGLGWGEQYF. The CDR3 DNA reads TGTGCCAGCAGCCCGGGACTGGGGTGGGGGGAGCAGTACTTC.

This clone appeared a few times. The same CDR3 arises from other DNA sequences in this sample as well. The chain uses TRBV28 and TRBJ1-5, with TRBD1 matching 7 bases. V lost 3 bases and J lost 6; bases outside the gene matches: 5. Germline V CDR1 and CDR2: MDHEN, SYDVKM. CDR3 length equals 14 residues. The DNA of the CDR3 is TGTGCCAGCAGTTTGGGGGCAGGGGGTCAGCCCCAGCATTTT. Translation gives CASSLGAGGQPQHF. The full variable domain, rest sourced from reference TRBV28 and TRBJ1-5, is DVKVTQSSRYLVKRTGEKVFLECVQDMDHENMFWYRQDPGLGLRLIYFSYDVKMKEKGDIPEGYSVSREKKERFSLILESASTNQTSMYLCASSLGAGGQPQHFGDGTRLSIL.

On this clone: The junction does not match germline at one end; this may be a read error. The identical CDR3 is also encoded by other nucleotide sequences in the sample. The gene calls are TRBV7-9 and TRBJ2-3; 7 bases map to TRBD2. This CDR3 is built from 15 residues. Per germline, CDR1 SEHNR and CDR2 FQNEAQ (reference sequence). The CDR3 DNA is TGTGCCAGCAGCTTAGAAGGGAGGGAGACAGACACGCAGTATTTT. Protein sequence: CASSLEGRETDTQYF. The entire variable domain, with the rest obtained from reference TRBV7-9 and TRBJ2-3, is as follows: DTGVSQNPRHKITKRGQNVTFRCDPISEHNRLYWYRQTLGQGPEFLTYFQNEAQLEKSRLLSDRFSAERPKGSFSTLEIQRTEQGDSAMYLCASSLEGRETDTQYFGPGTRLTVL.

The chain employs TRBV9 and TRBJ2-6; 8 nucleotides line up with TRBD1. This CDR3 spans 21 amino acids. V lost 3 bases to trimming and J lost 0 bases; unmatched junction nucleotides: 17. Per germline, CDR1 SGDLS and CDR2 YYNGEE. The CDR3 region is CASSELLGTGTPSSGANVLTF. In DNA, the CDR3 is TGTGCCAGCAGCGAGTTGCTCGGGACAGGTACCCCAAGCTCTGGGGCCAACGTCCTGACTTTC.

V and J are TRBV19 and TRBJ2-3; D uncertain. This CDR3 comprises 15 residues. Deletions cut 3 bases from V and 4 bases from J, with 14 bases between. Germline V gives CDR1 LNHDA, CDR2 SQIVND (reference sequence). As DNA, the CDR3 is TGTGCCAGTAGTATGACGAGCGTTTCCCCAGATACGCAGTATTTT. It codes for CASSMTSVSPDTQYF.

The chain couples TRBV27 to TRBJ2-7; 11 positions match TRBD1. Germline values: CDR1 MNHEY, CDR2 SMNVEV (reference sequence). The CDR3 consists of 19 residues. V was clipped by 0 bases and J by 4 bases; unmatched bases: 14. The CDR3 protein is CASSLSLLIPDRGHYEQYF. The CDR3 nucleotides read TGTGCCAGCAGTTTATCCCTTCTTATTCCGGACAGGGGGCATTACGAGCAGTACTTC.

The DNA for the CDR3 is TGTGCCAGCTCACCGGGGACAGCGAACACTGAAGCTTTCTTT. It specifies CASSPGTANTEAFF. The V and J genes are TRBV18 and TRBJ1-1, with 7 bases fitting TRBD1. Germline V gene lookup returns CDR1 KGHSH and CDR2 LQKENI. CDR3 length equals 14 residues. V lost 3 bases, J lost 1 base, and 2 bases stayed unmatched.

V is TRBV7-2 and J is TRBJ2-3, with 10 bases lining up with TRBD2. With V trimmed by 5 bases and J by 5 bases, 7 bases remained unmatched. The CDR3 contains 15 residues. Germline V gene sequence: CDR1 SGHTA, CDR2 FQGNSA. The CDR3 here is CASSQLAGLQDTQYF. The CDR3 nucleotides are TGTGCCAGCAGCCAACTAGCGGGGCTACAAGATACGCAGTATTTT.

The chain joins TRBV29-1 to TRBJ2-3, with no clear D. Germline CDR1 is SQVTM and CDR2 is ANQGSEA. Trimming removed 0 bases from V and 8 bases from J, with 9 bases in between. This CDR3 contains 12 residues. The CDR3 nucleotides are TGCAGCGTTGAAGATAACGCGCCTACGCAGTATTTT. Its translation is CSVEDNAPTQYF.

DNA for the CDR3: TGTGCCATCAACAGGGCGGACACCGGGGAGCTGTTTTTT. Translation gives CAINRADTGELFF. V gene TRBV10-3 combines with J gene TRBJ2-2; weak D call: TRBD1 (6 bases). V was shortened by 7 bases and J by 3 bases, with 9 bases between the two germline ends. The CDR3 extends over 13 amino acids. CDR1 and CDR2 (germline): ENHRY, SYGVKD.

The gene calls are TRBV9 and TRBJ2-4, with D possibly being TRBD2 (7 bases). V was clipped by 1 base and J by 8 bases, with 16 bases between them. CDR3 size: 15 residues. Germline CDR1 is SGDLS and CDR2 is YYNGEE. Here the CDR3 reads CASSVWSGGRDIQYF. CDR3 sequence (DNA): TGTGCCAGCAGCGTATGGTCGGGGGGCAGGGACATTCAGTACTTC.

There are a few counts of this clone. The chain recombines TRBV7-6 with TRBJ2-1; 7 bases align to TRBD2. The germline CDR1 and CDR2 sequences are SGHVS and FNYEAQ. The CDR3 runs to 18 residues. With V trimmed by 1 base and J by 0 bases, 9 bases remained unmatched. CDR3 residues: CASSLESVGRLSYNEQFF. In DNA, the CDR3 is TGTGCCAGCAGCTTAGAGTCGGTCGGGAGGCTCTCCTACAATGAGCAGTTCTTC.

The chain has TRBV23-1 and TRBJ2-5; 14 positions match TRBD2. TRBV23-1 is an ORF, with its function uncertain. V trimming: 6 bases; J trimming: 5 bases; junction bases outside the gene matches: 14. The length of the CDR3 is 18 residues. CDR3 sequence reads: CASSKNGTSGSLWETQYF. The CDR3 region has the DNA TGCGCCAGCAGCAAGAACGGGACTAGCGGGAGTCTGTGGGAGACCCAGTACTTC.